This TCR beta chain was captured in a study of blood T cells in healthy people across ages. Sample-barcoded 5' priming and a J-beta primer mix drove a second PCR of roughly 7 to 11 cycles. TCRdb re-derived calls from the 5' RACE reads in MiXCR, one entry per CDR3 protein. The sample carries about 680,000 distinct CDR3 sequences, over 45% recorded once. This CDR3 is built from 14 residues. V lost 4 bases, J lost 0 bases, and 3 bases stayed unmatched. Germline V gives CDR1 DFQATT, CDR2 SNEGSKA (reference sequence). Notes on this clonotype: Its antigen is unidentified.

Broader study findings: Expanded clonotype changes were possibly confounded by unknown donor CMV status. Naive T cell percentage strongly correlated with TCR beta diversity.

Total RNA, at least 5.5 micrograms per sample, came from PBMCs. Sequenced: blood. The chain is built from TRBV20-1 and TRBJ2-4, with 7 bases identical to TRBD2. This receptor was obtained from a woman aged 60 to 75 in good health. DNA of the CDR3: TGCAGTGCTATAGCTAGCGGAGCCAAAAACATTCAGTACTTC. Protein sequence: CSAIASGAKNIQYF.